This TCR beta chain came from a study of blood T cell repertoires in COVID-19. Libraries were prepared by immunoSEQ multiplex PCR; TCRdb keeps only in-frame clonotypes and omits some of them. The data hold fewer than 250,000 clones, with roughly 80% observed a single time. The source material was peripheral blood. The sequence was collected from a man in his 60s with COVID-19, enrolled during active disease.

CDR3 DNA: TGTGCCAGTAGTCCACGACAGGCCCCCTACGAGCAGTACTTC. This translates into CASSPRQAPYEQYF. The chain uses TRBV19 and TRBJ2-7; weak D call: TRBD1 (6 bases). The ends were cut back, 5 bases at V and 2 bases at J, with 13 bases in the middle. Germline lookup yields CDR1 LNHDA and CDR2 SQIVND (reference sequence). The CDR3 spans 14 residues.